This T cell receptor (beta chain) was sequenced in a study of blood T cell repertoires in COVID-19. Under the authors' procedure: Researchers report that nucleated cell counts were estimated from reference gene primer amplification. The assay was immunoSEQ multiplex PCR, and TCRdb's table has in-frame clones only and misses some. D and trimming were read from the DNA, whereas the V and J calls and clone size are those reported in that table. The table records more than 60,000 clones, approximately 86% of them present only once. There are 14 residues in the CDR3. Germline loops: CDR1 SGHTA, CDR2 FQGNSA. V shed 5 bases and J 7 bases; nucleotides not matched to a gene: 5.

The chain is built from TRBV7-2 and TRBJ2-1; 10 nucleotides agree with TRBD1. Input material: peripheral blood. The clonotype was recovered from a man older than 75 with COVID-19, enrolled during active disease. As DNA, the CDR3 is TGTGCCAGCAGCGACAGGGGGCTAGATAATGAGCAGTTCTTC. It yields the protein CASSDRGLDNEQFF. The whole variable domain, filled in from reference TRBV7-2 and TRBJ2-1, reads GAGVSQSPSNKVTEKGKDVELRCDPISGHTALYWYRQSLGQGLEFLIYFQGNSAPDKSGLPSDRFSAERTGGSVSTLTIQRTQQEDSAVYLCASSDRGLDNEQFFGPGTRLTVL.